Here is one T cell receptor (beta chain) with its context. Original processing methods: Amplification from reference gene primers served as the basis for estimated nucleated cell counts. Only in-frame clones appear in the TCRdb table, and some are missing; sequencing was by immunoSEQ multiplex PCR. The V and J calls and clone size are taken from that table; D and trimming were inferred from the DNA. The sample has 88,000 or so clones; about 86% are singletons. The source of the sample is a study of blood T cell repertoires in COVID-19. In the study overall: Sites across the United States, Italy and Spain contributed samples from acute and convalescent COVID-19. Sample material is recorded as cDNA or gDNA derived from T cells, B-cell-depleted T cells, or PBMCs.

Germline V CDR1 and CDR2: LNHDA, SQIVND (reference sequence). This CDR3 is built from 16 residues. V gave up 7 bases and J gave up 2 bases; unmatched junction bases: 4. The receptor's source is a man between 60 and 70 years old with acute or convalescent COVID-19. This chain uses TRBV19 with TRBJ2-1; 14 positions agree with TRBD2. Input material: peripheral blood. The CDR3 DNA sequence: TGTGCCAGTACCAGGACTAGCGGGGGGCCCTACAATGAGCAGTTCTTC. Protein: CASTRTSGGPYNEQFF.